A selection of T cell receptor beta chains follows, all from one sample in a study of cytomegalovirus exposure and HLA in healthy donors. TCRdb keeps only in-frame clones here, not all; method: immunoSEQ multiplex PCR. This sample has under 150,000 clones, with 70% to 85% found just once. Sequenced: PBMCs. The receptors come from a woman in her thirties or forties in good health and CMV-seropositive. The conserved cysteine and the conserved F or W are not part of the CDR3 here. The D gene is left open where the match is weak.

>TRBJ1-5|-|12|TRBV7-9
ASSPDTGNQPQH
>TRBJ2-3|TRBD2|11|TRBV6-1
AVSGKATDTQY
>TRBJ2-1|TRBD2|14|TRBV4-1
ASSQLAEISYNEQF
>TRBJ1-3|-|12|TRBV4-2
ASSPPGSGNTIY
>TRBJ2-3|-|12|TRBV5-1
ASSVGTSTDTQY
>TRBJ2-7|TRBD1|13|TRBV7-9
ASSPGTGKSYEQY
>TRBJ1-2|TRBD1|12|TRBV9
ASSVDTGENGYT
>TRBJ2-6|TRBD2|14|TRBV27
ASSFLAGAGANVLT
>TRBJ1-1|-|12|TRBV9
ASSVRPGATEAF
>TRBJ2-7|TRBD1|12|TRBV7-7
ASSAGQGPYEQY
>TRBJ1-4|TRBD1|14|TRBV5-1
ASSLAGQGANEKLF
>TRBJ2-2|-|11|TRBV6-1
ASKDSNTGELF
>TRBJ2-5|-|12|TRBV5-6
ASSLGGAQETQY
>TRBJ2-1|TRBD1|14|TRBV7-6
ASSIQGTGSYNEQF
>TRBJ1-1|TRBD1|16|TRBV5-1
ASSLADRGFVMNTEAF
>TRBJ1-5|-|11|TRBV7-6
ASSLARDQPQH
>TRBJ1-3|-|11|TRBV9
ASSVGTWATIY
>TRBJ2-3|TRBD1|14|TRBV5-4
ASSLGQGAVTDTQY
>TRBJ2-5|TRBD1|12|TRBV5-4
ASSLGDRVETQY
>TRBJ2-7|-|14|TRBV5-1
ASSPEGAQVAYEQY
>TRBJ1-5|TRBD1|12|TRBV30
AWDRTGWGQPQH
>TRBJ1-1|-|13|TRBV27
ASSLSGGTNTEAF
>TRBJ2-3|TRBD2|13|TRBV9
ASSVASGSRDTQY
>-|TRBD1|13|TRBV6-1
ASSEPDRETYEQY
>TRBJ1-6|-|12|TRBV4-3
ASSRGFGISPLH
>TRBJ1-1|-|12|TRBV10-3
AISDGQTYTEAF
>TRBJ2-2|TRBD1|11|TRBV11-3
ASTRGHGGELF
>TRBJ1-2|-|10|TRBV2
ASARIVYGYT
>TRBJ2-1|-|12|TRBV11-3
ASSFGLQNNEQF